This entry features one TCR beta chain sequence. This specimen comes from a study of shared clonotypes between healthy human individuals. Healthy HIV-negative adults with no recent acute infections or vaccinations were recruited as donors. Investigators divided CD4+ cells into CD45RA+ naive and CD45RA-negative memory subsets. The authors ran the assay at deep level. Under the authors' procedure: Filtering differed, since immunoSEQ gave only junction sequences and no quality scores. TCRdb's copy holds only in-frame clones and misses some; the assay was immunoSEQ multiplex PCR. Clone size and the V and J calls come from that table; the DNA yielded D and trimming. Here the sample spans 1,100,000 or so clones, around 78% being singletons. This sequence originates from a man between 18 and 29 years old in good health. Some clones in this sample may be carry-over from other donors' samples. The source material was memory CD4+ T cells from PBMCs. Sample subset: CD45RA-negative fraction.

The CDR3 DNA follows: TGTGCCAGCAAAAATAGTGACAGGGGCTATGGCTACACCTTC. As protein: CASKNSDRGYGYTF. The chain carries TRBV27 and TRBJ1-2; 8 bases match TRBD1. V trimming: 7 bases; J trimming: 4 bases; junction bases outside the gene matches: 8. CDR1 and CDR2 (germline): MNHEY, SMNVEV (reference sequence). The CDR3 length is 14 residues.